This T cell receptor beta chain was captured by sequencing in a study of T cell repertoires in cytomegalovirus infection. Study overall: Public TCR beta signature analysis indicated the presence of both CMV infection and matching HLA type. General study points: Ex vivo responses were dominated by HLA-C-restricted CMV-specific TCR beta clonotypes. Totalled public TCR beta family frequency picked out people who carried CMV plus the relevant HLA.

TCRdb re-called the reads through MiXCR, storing one row per CDR3 protein. Of approximately 170,000 distinct CDR3 sequences listed, more than 15% are singletons. Comment on this clonotype: Its antigen is not identified. The junction differs from germline at one of its ends, possibly a read error.

CDR3 length: 14 amino acids. Germline V lookup: CDR1 SEHNR, CDR2 FQNEAQ (reference sequence). The chain joins TRBV7-9 to TRBJ2-7; 12 nucleotides match TRBD2. This TCR was sampled from a human donor in good health (CMV status not recorded). Some clones in this sample may be carry-over from other donors' samples. Sequencing was performed on CD8+ T cells from PBMCs. The CDR3 nucleotides read TGTGCCAGCAGATTAGAACTAGCGGGAGGTGAGCAGTACTTC. This translates into CASRLELAGGEQYF. Using reference TRBV7-9 and TRBJ2-7 for the parts outside the CDR3, the full variable domain is DTGVSQNPRHKITKRGQNVTFRCDPISEHNRLYWYRQTLGQGPEFLTYFQNEAQLEKSRLLSDRFSAERPKGSFSTLEIQRTEQGDSAMYLCASRLELAGGEQYFGPGTRLTVT.